A selection of T cell receptor beta chains follows, all from one sample in a study of Ad26.COV2.S vaccination and SARS-CoV-2 variants. TCRdb's table, derived via immunoSEQ multiplex PCR, lists solely in-frame clones and lacks some. The data show about 390,000 clones, around 92% seen once. The input for sequencing was peripheral blood, taken in a trial of Ad26.COV2.S vaccine versus placebo. The receptor source for this set is a person aged 18 to 59 who received the Ad26.COV2.S COVID-19 vaccine or a placebo. Both conserved end residues are part of each CDR3. D genes are given only for firm matches. Clone sizes are given selectively: once, few, many, or a class where the clone is expanded.

d_call clone_size j_call v_call cdr3_aa cdr3_nt
NA once TRBJ1-1 TRBV19 CASSIAFQLNTEAFF TGTGCCAGTAGTATAGCTTTCCAGCTGAACACTGAAGCTTTCTTT
NA once TRBJ1-2 TRBV4-3 CASSQDQQGDGYTF TGCGCCAGCAGCCAAGATCAACAGGGTGATGGCTACACCTTC
NA NA TRBJ2-5 TRBV27 CASSFYNSETQYF TGTGCCAGCAGTTTTTATAACTCAGAGACCCAGTACTTC
NA few TRBJ2-2 TRBV19 CASSWGPAAGELFF TGTGCCAGTAGTTGGGGTCCGGCAGCCGGGGAGCTGTTTTTT
TRBD1 NA TRBJ2-5 TRBV5-1 CASSWTRTGQETQYF TGCGCCAGCAGCTGGACCCGGACAGGACAAGAGACCCAGTACTTC
TRBD2 NA TRBJ2-1 TRBV3-1/TRBV3-2 CASSQESAGGPQSSSYNEQFF TGTGCCAGCAGCCAAGAAAGCGCGGGGGGGCCACAGTCAAGCTCCTACAATGAGCAGTTCTTC
NA NA TRBJ1-5 TRBV1 CTSSQGTGTKQPQHF TGCACCAGCAGCCAGGGCACAGGGACAAAACAGCCCCAGCATTTT
NA once TRBJ2-4 TRBV19 CASSIDLFSVFQKNIQYF TGTGCCAGTAGTATAGATCTATTCAGCGTTTTCCAGAAAAACATTCAGTACTTC
NA NA TRBJ2-7 TRBV27 CASSYTDNYEQYF TGTGCCAGCAGTTACACGGACAACTACGAGCAGTACTTC
TRBD2 NA TRBJ2-5 TRBV7-2 CASSPRGLAGGGETQYF TGTGCCAGCAGCCCACGTGGACTAGCGGGGGGCGGGGAGACCCAGTACTTC
TRBD1 NA TRBJ1-2 TRBV27 CASSFLGQNYGYTF TGTGCCAGCAGTTTTTTGGGACAGAACTATGGCTACACCTTC